These 27 T cell receptor beta chains originate from one sample sequenced in a study of blood T cell repertoires in COVID-19. The repertoire was sequenced with immunoSEQ multiplex PCR; TCRdb's copy has only in-frame clones and lacks some. Seen here are 150,000 to 200,000 clones, around 80% observed once, and the top ten hold about 8.3%. Specimen: peripheral blood. The receptors derive from a man aged 55-75 years with acute or convalescent COVID-19.

This clone was observed once. The chain employs TRBV7-8 and TRBJ1-4; D is ambiguous. The CDR3 extends over 15 amino acids. CDR1 and CDR2 (germline): SGHVS, FQNEAQ. Trimming removed 1 base from V and 7 bases from J, with 13 bases in between. Here the CDR3 reads CASSLGGLMGEKLFF. The CDR3 DNA reads TGTGCCAGCAGCTTAGGCGGCCTAATGGGTGAAAAACTGTTTTTT. Looking up the rest from reference TRBV7-8 and TRBJ1-4 gives the full variable domain: GAGVSQSPRYKVAKRGQDVALRCDPISGHVSLFWYQQALGQGPEFLTYFQNEAQLDKSGLPSDRFFAERPEGSVSTLKIQRTQQEDSAVYLCASSLGGLMGEKLFFGSGTQLSVL.

The genes are TRBV5-1 and TRBJ2-3; weak D call: TRBD1 (7 bases). Germline loops: CDR1 SGHRS, CDR2 YFSETQ. This CDR3 spans 16 amino acids. V was shortened by 3 bases and J by 4 bases, with 18 bases between the two germline ends. The DNA of the CDR3 is TGCGCCAGCAGCTCCAGGGGGGCGCAGGGCCCAGATACGCAGTATTTT. Its translation: CASSSRGAQGPDTQYF.

V gene TRBV7-9 combines with J gene TRBJ2-1; 7 bases line up with TRBD2. The germline gives CDR1 SEHNR, CDR2 FQNEAQ (reference sequence). V dropped 1 base and J dropped 6; count of bases not matched to a gene: 6. CDR3 length: 15 residues. CDR3 sequence: CASSLVLANFNEQFF. CDR3 sequence (DNA): TGTGCCAGCAGCTTAGTACTAGCGAACTTCAATGAGCAGTTCTTC.

The chain links TRBV5-4 to TRBJ2-5, with 9 bases fitting TRBD2. CDR3 length equals 15 residues. Germline V CDR1 and CDR2: SGHNT, YYREEE (reference sequence). Trimming cost V 0 bases and J 3 bases; bases outside gene matches: 3. The CDR3 bases are TGTGCCAGCAGCTTGGGCGGGGGGGCGAAAGAGACCCAGTACTTC. This sequence encodes CASSLGGGAKETQYF.

The table lists this clone with a count of one. The genes are TRBV4-3 and TRBJ2-7; 7 positions agree with TRBD1. Germline V gives CDR1 LGHNA, CDR2 YSLEER. The junction had 9 bases not matched to a gene; V was cut back by 4 bases and J by 0 bases. The CDR3 runs 16 residues. Here the CDR3 DNA reads TGCGCCAGCAGCCTCTCTGCGACAGGGAGCTCCTACGAGCAGTACTTC. It is translated as CASSLSATGSSYEQYF.

V is TRBV29-1 and J is TRBJ1-2; D not certain. Germline CDR1 reads SQVTM; CDR2 reads ANQGSEA. The V gene lost 0 bases and the J gene lost 1 base, with 12 bases spanning the gap. The CDR3 spans 15 residues. CDR3 residues: CSVEDRGQINYGYTF. CDR3 nucleotides: TGCAGCGTTGAAGATCGAGGCCAGATTAACTATGGCTACACCTTC.

The chain uses TRBV5-5 and TRBJ2-7; 8 bases map to TRBD1. Germline V gene lookup returns CDR1 SGHKS and CDR2 YYEKEE (reference sequence). The V gene end was trimmed by 2 bases and the J gene end by 2 bases; junction bases not matched to a gene: 6. The CDR3 covers 15 residues. CDR3 residues: CASSLAGTGPYEQYF. The CDR3 nucleotides read TGTGCCAGCAGCTTAGCCGGGACAGGTCCCTACGAGCAGTACTTC.

The CDR3 loop is CASSLGRGQNNSPLHF. The DNA of the CDR3 is TGTGCCAGCAGCTTAGGCAGGGGGCAAAATAATTCACCCCTCCACTTT. The chain uses TRBV11-2 and TRBJ1-6, with TRBD1 matching over 8 bases. The CDR3 has 16 residues. Unmatched junction bases numbered 4, after V lost 1 base and J lost 5 bases. The V gene's germline CDR1 is SGHAT and CDR2 FQNNGV.

The J gene is TRBJ1-5, the V gene TRBV7-8; a possible D gene is TRBD1 (6 bases). CDR3 length: 16 amino acids. Germline loops: CDR1 SGHVS, CDR2 FQNEAQ. Trimming removed 5 bases at V and 0 bases at J, with 14 bases between. The DNA for the CDR3 is TGTGCCAGCAGCGGTCAACAGGGCGTTAGCAATCAGCCCCAGCATTTT. It is translated as CASSGQQGVSNQPQHF.

The CDR3 region has the DNA TGTGCCAGCAGCGTAATGTCCGGTGGGGACAGCTATGGCTACACCTTC. This sequence encodes CASSVMSGGDSYGYTF. V gene TRBV9 combines with J gene TRBJ1-2; 7 bases map to TRBD1. Trimming removed 1 base from V and 4 bases from J; junction bases left unmatched: 10. CDR1 is SGDLS and CDR2 is YYNGEE in the germline V gene. This CDR3 comprises 16 residues.

This chain connects TRBV2 to TRBJ1-6, with D tentatively TRBD1 (5 bases). Germline CDR1 SNHLY, CDR2 FYNNEI. V lost 6 bases to trimming and J lost 6 bases, with 9 bases between them. The CDR3 contains 13 residues. The DNA for the CDR3 is TGTGCCAGCAGGGCGGGGCTTAATTCACCCCTCCACTTT. Protein: CASRAGLNSPLHF.

This clone came up once. The V call is TRBV9, the J call TRBJ1-2; D possibly corresponds to TRBD1 (6 bases). V gave up 0 bases and J gave up 7 bases, with 16 bases separating them. The germline V gene has CDR1 SGDLS and CDR2 YYNGEE. CDR3 length equals 15 residues. The DNA of the CDR3 is TGTGCCAGCAGCGTAGCCGGGGACACCCTCCGTGGCTACACCTTC. Protein sequence: CASSVAGDTLRGYTF.

CDR3 coding DNA: TGTGCCAGCAGCTTTTTGGGGGCCAGCCTTAACTATGGCTACACCTTC. Translated: CASSFLGASLNYGYTF. The genes are TRBV5-4 and TRBJ1-2, with a weak D call TRBD1 (6 bases). The germline gives CDR1 SGHNT, CDR2 YYREEE (reference sequence). V gave up 2 bases and J gave up 1 base, with 15 bases separating them. The CDR3 loop spans 16 amino acids.

The genes are TRBV19 and TRBJ2-7, with 12 nucleotides matching TRBD1. This CDR3 has 14 amino acids. Germline lookup yields CDR1 LNHDA and CDR2 SQIVND (reference sequence). Trimming cost V 6 bases and J 5 bases; bases outside gene matches: 5. The CDR3, as DNA: TGTGCCAGTAGGAGGGACAGGGGGCCCAACGAGCAGTACTTC. Translating gives CASRRDRGPNEQYF.

V is TRBV5-4 and J is TRBJ2-5; D remains ambiguous. V lost 5 bases and J 1 base, leaving 9 bases between the germline ends. Germline V gives CDR1 SGHNT, CDR2 YYREEE (reference sequence). The CDR3 has 13 residues. CDR3 coding DNA: TGTGCCAGCAGTCCAGGATTCCAAGAGACCCAGTACTTC. Amino acids: CASSPGFQETQYF.

The V gene is TRBV5-5, the J gene TRBJ2-7; 8 nucleotides align to TRBD2. CDR1 is SGHKS and CDR2 is YYEKEE in the germline V gene (reference sequence). The junction had 6 bases not matched to a gene; V was cut back by 3 bases and J by 1 base. The CDR3 totals 15 residues. The chain's CDR3 is CASSSGGGLSYEQYF. The CDR3 bases are TGTGCCAGCAGCTCGGGCGGGGGGCTTTCCTACGAGCAGTACTTC.

The rearrangement joins TRBV6-5 to TRBJ1-2, with D maybe TRBD1 (5 bases). CDR3 length: 14 residues. From germline, CDR1 is MNHEY and CDR2 SVGAGI. The V gene lost 6 bases and the J gene lost 4 bases, with 15 bases spanning the gap. The CDR3 sequence is CASSSSGWAYGYTF. In nucleotides, the CDR3 is TGTGCCAGCAGCTCTTCAGGGTGGGCCTATGGCTACACCTTC.

This clone was seen just once. The chain recombines TRBV10-3 with TRBJ2-7; no reliable D call. V was trimmed by 0 bases and J by 12 bases, leaving 9 bases between them. CDR3 length: 11 residues. Germline-derived CDR1 and CDR2 are ENHRY and SYGVKD. This chain's CDR3 is CAISESIRMYF. CDR3 coding DNA: TGTGCCATCAGTGAGTCTATTAGAATGTACTTC.

This sequence joins TRBV30 and TRBJ2-1, with 9 nucleotides matching TRBD2. Trimming took 1 base from V and 8 from J; bases not matched to a gene: 12. Germline V CDR1 and CDR2: GTSNPN, SVGIG (reference sequence). The length of the CDR3 is 16 residues. This CDR3 is CAWSEKRGAGNYEQFF. CDR3 nucleotide sequence: TGTGCCTGGAGTGAAAAGCGGGGGGCGGGGAACTATGAGCAGTTCTTC.

The CDR3 is CATSDGAGGLVDIQYF. CDR3 bases: TGTGCCACCAGTGATGGGGCAGGGGGTCTTGTGGACATTCAGTACTTC. This chain links TRBV24-1 with TRBJ2-4; the match to TRBD1 covers 7 bases. Losses at the gene ends were 3 bases for V and 8 bases for J; bases not matched to a gene: 12. This CDR3 comprises 16 residues. Germline lookup yields CDR1 KGHDR and CDR2 SFDVKD.

This clone was observed a single time. V is TRBV7-3 and J is TRBJ1-1; D perhaps matches TRBD1 (5 bases). V was pared by 5 bases and J by 1 base, with 14 bases between. Germline V gene lookup returns CDR1 SGHTA and CDR2 FQGTGA. CDR3 length: 15 amino acids. The CDR3 DNA reads TGTGCCAGCAGCGTCGACAGCTGGAAGAACACTGAAGCTTTCTTT. This gives the protein CASSVDSWKNTEAFF. The whole variable domain, filled in from reference TRBV7-3 and TRBJ1-1, reads GAGVSQTPSNKVTEKGKYVELRCDPISGHTALYWYRQSLGQGPEFLIYFQGTGAADDSGLPNDRFFAVRPEGSVSTLKIQRTERGDSAVYLCASSVDSWKNTEAFFGQGTRLTVV.

CDR3 sequence reads: CASSLVGMAFF. The CDR3, as DNA: TGTGCCAGCAGTTTAGTCGGGATGGCTTTCTTT. V is TRBV12-3 or TRBV12-4 and J is TRBJ1-1; D unresolved. Deletions cut 1 base from V and 11 bases from J, with 8 bases between. The CDR3 is 11 amino acids.

The genes are TRBV19 and TRBJ1-5, with TRBD1 matching over 8 bases. CDR1 and CDR2 (germline): LNHDA, SQIVND (reference sequence). Trimming cost V 3 bases and J 3 bases; bases outside gene matches: 13. The CDR3 runs to 18 residues. CDR3 in amino acids: CASSIIEDRVRVNQPQHF. The CDR3 DNA is TGTGCCAGTAGTATTATTGAGGACAGGGTGAGGGTCAATCAGCCCCAGCATTTT.

The chain couples TRBV5-8 to TRBJ2-1; D not certain. The CDR3 loop spans 15 amino acids. Deletions cut 2 bases from V and 6 bases from J, with 15 bases between. CDR1 and CDR2 from the germline V gene are SGHTS and YDEGEE. Written as DNA, the CDR3 is TGTGCCAGCAGCTTTGTGGATGAGAGGAGCAATGAGCAGTTCTTC. This encodes CASSFVDERSNEQFF.

This clone was seen a handful of times. This CDR3 reads CASSISDRVFGEQYF. CDR3 DNA sequence: TGTGCCAGTAGTATATCAGACAGGGTTTTCGGCGAGCAGTACTTC. The J gene is TRBJ2-7, the V gene TRBV19; 7 nucleotides match TRBD1. After removal of 2 bases from V and 6 bases from J, the junction contained 10 bases not matched to a gene. This CDR3 has 15 amino acids. Per the germline V gene, CDR1 is LNHDA and CDR2 is SQIVND (reference sequence). Full variable domain (outside the CDR3, taken from reference TRBV19 and TRBJ2-7): DGGITQSPKYLFRKEGQNVTLSCEQNLNHDAMYWYRQDPGQGLRLIYYSQIVNDFQKGDIAEGYSVSREKKESFPLTVTSAQKNPTAFYLCASSISDRVFGEQYFGPGTRLTVT.

The gene calls are TRBV7-2 and TRBJ2-1, with 11 nucleotides matching TRBD2. The CDR3 covers 18 residues. Germline CDR1 SGHTA, CDR2 FQGNSA. The trim removed 4 bases at V and 6 bases at J, leaving 14 bases unmatched. CDR3 coding DNA: TGTGCCAGCAGCTCTGCCCGTGGACTAGCGGGTCGGCTCAATGAGCAGTTCTTC. Translation: CASSSARGLAGRLNEQFF. The whole variable domain, remainder taken from reference TRBV7-2 and TRBJ2-1, is GAGVSQSPSNKVTEKGKDVELRCDPISGHTALYWYRQSLGQGLEFLIYFQGNSAPDKSGLPSDRFSAERTGGSVSTLTIQRTQQEDSAVYLCASSSARGLAGRLNEQFFGPGTRLTVL.

This clone appeared a few times. This chain uses TRBV2 with TRBJ1-1; TRBD1 agrees at 9 bases. The germline gives CDR1 SNHLY, CDR2 FYNNEI. The CDR3 contains 16 residues. V shed 6 bases, J shed 2 bases, and the junction held 10 bases outside the gene matches. CDR3 residues: CASRPTLDRGNTEAFF. In DNA, the CDR3 is TGTGCCAGCAGACCCACCCTGGACAGGGGAAACACTGAAGCTTTCTTT.